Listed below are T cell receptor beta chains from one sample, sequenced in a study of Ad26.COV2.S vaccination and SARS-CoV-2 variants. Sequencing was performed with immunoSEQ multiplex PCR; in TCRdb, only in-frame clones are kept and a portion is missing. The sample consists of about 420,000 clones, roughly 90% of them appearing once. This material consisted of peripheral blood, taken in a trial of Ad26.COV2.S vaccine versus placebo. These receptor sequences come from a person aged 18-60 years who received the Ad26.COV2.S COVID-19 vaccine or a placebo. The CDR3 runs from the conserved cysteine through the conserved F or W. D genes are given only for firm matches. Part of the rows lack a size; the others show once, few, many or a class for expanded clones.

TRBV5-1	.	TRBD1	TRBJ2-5	TGCGCCAGCAGCTTGGCACCGGGACAGGCCCTGGAGACCCAGTACTTC	CASSLAPGQALETQYF
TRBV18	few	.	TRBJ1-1	TGTGCCAGCTCACCAGGCACGGTAAGAGCTTTCTTT	CASSPGTVRAFF
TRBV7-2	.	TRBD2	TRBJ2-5	TGTGCCAGCAGCTTAGGGGCTAGCGGGGCTCAAGAGACCCAGTACTTC	CASSLGASGAQETQYF
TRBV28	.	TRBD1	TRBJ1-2	TGTGCCAGCGCGGGACAGTCAGTATATGGCTACACCTTC	CASAGQSVYGYTF
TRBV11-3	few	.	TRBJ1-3	TGTGCCAGCAGCTTAAATGGGGCCATGGCCAGTTTTGGAAACACCATATATTTT	CASSLNGAMASFGNTIYF
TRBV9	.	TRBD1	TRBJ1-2	TGTGCCAGCAGCGCAGGGGGCATTGAAGGCTACACCTTC	CASSAGGIEGYTF
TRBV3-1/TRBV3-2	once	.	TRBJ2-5	TGTGCCAGCAGCCGCCCGGGACGTCAAGAGACCCAGTACTTC	CASSRPGRQETQYF
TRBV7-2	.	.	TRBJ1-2	TGTGCCAGCAACGATAATTCTGGCTATGGCTACACCTTC	CASNDNSGYGYTF
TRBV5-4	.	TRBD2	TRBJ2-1	TGTGCCAGCAGCCAGCCGAGCGGGGGGGCGGGGAATGAGCAGTTCTTC	CASSQPSGGAGNEQFF
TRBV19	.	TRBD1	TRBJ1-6	TGTGCCAGTAGTATCATCTGGGACAGGGTTAATTCACCCCTCCACTTT	CASSIIWDRVNSPLHF
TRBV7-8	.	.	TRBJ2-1	TGTGCCAGCAGCTACCCCCCGGGGACGGCTAACAATGAGCAGTTCTTC	CASSYPPGTANNEQFF
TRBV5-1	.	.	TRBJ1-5	TGCGCCAGCAGCCCGGGTGGTATTGTGAATCAGCCCCAGCATTTT	CASSPGGIVNQPQHF
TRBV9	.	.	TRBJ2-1	TGTGCCAGCAGTCAGGGGCCCAGAGATGAGCAGTTCTTC	CASSQGPRDEQFF
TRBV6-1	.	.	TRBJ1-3	TGTGCCAGCAGTGAAGCGGCGACAGGCTCTGGAAACACCATATATTTT	CASSEAATGSGNTIYF
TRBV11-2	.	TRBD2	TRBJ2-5	TGTGCCAGCAGCTTGGTACTAGCGGGGGCGGAGACCCAGTACTTC	CASSLVLAGAETQYF
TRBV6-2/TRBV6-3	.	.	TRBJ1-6	TGTGCCAGCAGTTCACAGGGAAGCAATTCACCCCTCCACTTT	CASSSQGSNSPLHF
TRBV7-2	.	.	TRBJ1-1	TGTGCCAGCAGCCCGGGGAGGGAAGCTTTCTTT	CASSPGREAFF
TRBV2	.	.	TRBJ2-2	TGTGCCAGCCAGCCGATTAGTAACACCGGGGAGCTGTTTTTT	CASQPISNTGELFF
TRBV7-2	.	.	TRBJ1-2	TGTGCCAGCAGCTTAGGGGGGAACTATGGCTACACCTTC	CASSLGGNYGYTF
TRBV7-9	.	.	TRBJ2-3	TGTGCCACTTCACCGGGACACAGCACAGATACGCAGTATTTT	CATSPGHSTDTQYF
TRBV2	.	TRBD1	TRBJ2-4	TGTGCCAGCAGTGATTCCAAAAGCGCTCTAGGGCAGGGGGTTTCACTAGCCAAAAACATTCAGTACTTC	CASSDSKSALGQGVSLAKNIQYF
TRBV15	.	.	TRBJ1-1	TGTGCCACCAGCATTACCATGAACACTGAAGCTTTCTTT	CATSITMNTEAFF
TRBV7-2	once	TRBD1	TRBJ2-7	TGTGCCAGCAGCTTGACAGGGGACGAGCAGTACTTC	CASSLTGDEQYF
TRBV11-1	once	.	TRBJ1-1	TGTGCCAGCGGAAGACAACAGAGAAACACTGAAGCTTTCTTT	CASGRQQRNTEAFF
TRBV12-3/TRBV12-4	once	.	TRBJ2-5	TGTGCCAGCAGTCTGGGAGAGACCCAGTACTTC	CASSLGETQYF
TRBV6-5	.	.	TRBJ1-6	TGTGCCAGCATGGCGGGACGAAATAATTCACCCCTCCACTTT	CASMAGRNNSPLHF
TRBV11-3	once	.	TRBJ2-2	TGTGCCAGCAGCCTCAGGGTCACCGGGGAGCTGTTTTTT	CASSLRVTGELFF
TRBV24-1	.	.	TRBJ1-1	TGTGCCACCAAGGAGGGAATGAACACTGAAGCTTTCTTT	CATKEGMNTEAFF
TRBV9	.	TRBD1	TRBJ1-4	TGTGCCAGCAGCGTAGACAGGGGGGCTAATGAAAAACTGTTTTTT	CASSVDRGANEKLFF
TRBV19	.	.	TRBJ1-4	TGTGCCAGTAGTACCAGGACGGAATATGAAAAACTGTTTTTT	CASSTRTEYEKLFF
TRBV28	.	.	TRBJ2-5	TGTGCCAGCAGTTCATTACAGGAAATCCAAGAGACCCAGTACTTC	CASSSLQEIQETQYF
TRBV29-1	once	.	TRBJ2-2	TGCAGCGTTGCCCCCACGAACACCGGGGAGCTGTTTTTT	CSVAPTNTGELFF
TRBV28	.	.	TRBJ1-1	TGTGCCAGCAGTTTCTTCGGACGCAACACTGAAGCTTTCTTT	CASSFFGRNTEAFF
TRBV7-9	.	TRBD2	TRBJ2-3	TGTGCCAGCAGCCCTCGAACTAGCGGGGGAGCAACAGATACGCAGTATTTT	CASSPRTSGGATDTQYF
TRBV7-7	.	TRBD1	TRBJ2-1	TGTGCCAGCAGCCCTACAGGGGGTGATTACAATGAGCAGTTCTTC	CASSPTGGDYNEQFF
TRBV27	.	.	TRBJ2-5	TGTGCCAGCAGTTTATCGGCATCTCGGCAGCCGTACCAAGAGACCCAGTACTTC	CASSLSASRQPYQETQYF
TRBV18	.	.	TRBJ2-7	TGTGCCAGCTCACCACCCGGGAATGGGTACGAGCAGTACTTC	CASSPPGNGYEQYF
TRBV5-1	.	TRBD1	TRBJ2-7	TGCGCCAGCAGCCAGACAGGGGGCGTGAGATCCGAGCAGTACTTC	CASSQTGGVRSEQYF
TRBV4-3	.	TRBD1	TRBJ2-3	TGCGCCAGCAGCCAAGAAAGGGCCAGGGGGACAGATACGCAGTATTTT	CASSQERARGTDTQYF
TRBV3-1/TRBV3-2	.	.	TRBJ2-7	TGTGCCAGCAGCCAAGATCCGCGCAGACCCTACGAGCAGTACTTC	CASSQDPRRPYEQYF
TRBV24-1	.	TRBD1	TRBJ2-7	TGTGCCACCCAGAGGACAGGATCCTACGAGCAGTACTTC	CATQRTGSYEQYF
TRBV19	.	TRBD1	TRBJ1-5	TGTGCCAGTAGTATTGGGAGGTGGACAGGGGACCAGCCCCAGCATTTT	CASSIGRWTGDQPQHF
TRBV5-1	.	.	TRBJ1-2	TGCGCCAGCAGCTTGGGCCAGGGCCTCTATGGCTACACCTTC	CASSLGQGLYGYTF
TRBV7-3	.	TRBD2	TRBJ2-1	TGTGCCAGCAGCAGTCCCCGGGAGGGGGGGCCGCCCAATGAGCAGTTCTTC	CASSSPREGGPPNEQFF
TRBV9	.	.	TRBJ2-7	TGTGCCAGCAGCGTAGGAGGGGATGGGGCCTACTACGAGCAGTACTTC	CASSVGGDGAYYEQYF
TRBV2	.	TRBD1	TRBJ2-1	TGTGCCAGCAGCCTGACAGGGAGCAATGAGCAGTTCTTC	CASSLTGSNEQFF
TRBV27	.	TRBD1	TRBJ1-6	TGTGCCAGCAGTCCCCTCGTCCGGGACAGGGGGTCGAATTCACCCCTCCACTTT	CASSPLVRDRGSNSPLHF
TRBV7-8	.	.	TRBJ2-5	TGTGCCAGCAGCTTTCGGCACCCCCAAGAGACCCAGTACTTC	CASSFRHPQETQYF
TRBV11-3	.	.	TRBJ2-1	TGTGCCAGCAGCTTAGGGCCTGGGGGCGTCCACAATGAGCAGTTCTTC	CASSLGPGGVHNEQFF
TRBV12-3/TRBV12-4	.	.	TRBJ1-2	TGTGCCAGCAGTTCCACTAACTATGGCTACACCTTC	CASSSTNYGYTF
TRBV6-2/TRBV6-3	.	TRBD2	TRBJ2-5	TGTGCCAGCAGTATAACGGCGGGGGGGGAAGAGACCCAGTACTTC	CASSITAGGEETQYF
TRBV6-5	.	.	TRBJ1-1	TGTGCCAGCCACATGGGACTGGTTAACACTGAAGCTTTCTTT	CASHMGLVNTEAFF
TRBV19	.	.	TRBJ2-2	TGTGCCAGTAGTCTGTGGGGCAGGTATTCCGCCGGGGAGCTGTTTTTT	CASSLWGRYSAGELFF
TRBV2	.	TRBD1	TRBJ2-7	TGTGCCAGCAGTTTGACAGGGGTTCTGTCCTACGAGCAGTACTTC	CASSLTGVLSYEQYF
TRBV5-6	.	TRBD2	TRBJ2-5	TGTGCCAGCTATGATTCGGGAGGGCCGGAGACCCAGTACTTC	CASYDSGGPETQYF
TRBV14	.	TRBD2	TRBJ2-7	TGTGCCAGCAGTCTAGCGGTCCGTGGCGAGCAGTACTTC	CASSLAVRGEQYF
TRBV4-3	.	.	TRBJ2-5	TGCGCCAGCAGCCAAGATTCGTTGGGGGAGACCCAGTACTTC	CASSQDSLGETQYF
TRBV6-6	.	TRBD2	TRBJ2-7	TGTGCCAGCAACGGACTAGCGGGGGGCTACGAGCAGTACTTC	CASNGLAGGYEQYF
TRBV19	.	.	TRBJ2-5	TGTGCCAGTAGTAGACAGTCCTCAGTGGGGGAGACCCAGTACTTC	CASSRQSSVGETQYF